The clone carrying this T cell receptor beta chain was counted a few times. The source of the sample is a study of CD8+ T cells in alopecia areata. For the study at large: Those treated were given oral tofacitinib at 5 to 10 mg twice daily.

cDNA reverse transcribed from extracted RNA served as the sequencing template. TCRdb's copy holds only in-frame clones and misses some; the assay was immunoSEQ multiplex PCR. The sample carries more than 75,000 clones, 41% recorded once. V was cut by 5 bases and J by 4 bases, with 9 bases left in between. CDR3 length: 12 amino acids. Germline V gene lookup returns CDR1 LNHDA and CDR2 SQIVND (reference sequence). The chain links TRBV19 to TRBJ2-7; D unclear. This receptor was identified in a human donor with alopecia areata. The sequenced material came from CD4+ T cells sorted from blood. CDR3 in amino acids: CASSSQRYEQYF. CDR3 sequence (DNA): TGTGCCAGTAGTTCACAGCGATACGAGCAGTACTTC.